A selection of T cell receptor beta chains follows, all from one sample in a study of STAT3 mutations in large granular lymphocyte leukemia. Measured with immunoSEQ multiplex PCR; TCRdb has only the in-frame clones, and not every one. The data hold approximately 22,000 clones, with around 93% observed a single time. Material: peripheral blood mononuclear cells. These receptor sequences come from a man aged 40-50 years with T-cell large granular lymphocyte leukemia. Some clones in this sample may be carry-over from other donors' samples. Both conserved end residues are part of each CDR3. The D gene is left open where the match is weak. Clone size is stated in some rows and not others, as once, few, many or a class when expanded.

CDR3 protein | CDR3 DNA | D gene | V gene | clone size | J gene
CASSPDRGHSPLHF | TGTGCCAGTAGTCCGGACAGGGGACATTCACCCCTCCACTTT | TRBD1 | TRBV19 | . | TRBJ1-6
CAWSAIRPDTEAFF | TGTGCCTGGAGTGCAATTCGTCCAGACACTGAAGCTTTCTTT | . | TRBV30 | . | TRBJ1-1
CASNRLGPSTDTQYF | TGTGCCAGCAACAGGTTGGGGCCTAGCACAGATACGCAGTATTTT | . | TRBV2 | . | TRBJ2-3
CASSLEGTANEKLFF | TGTGCCAGCAGCTTAGAGGGGACAGCAAATGAAAAACTGTTTTTT | TRBD1 | TRBV7-9 | . | TRBJ1-4
CASSSRPDRGAGNTIYF | TGTGCCAGCAGTTCCCGGCCGGACAGGGGAGCTGGAAACACCATATATTTT | TRBD1 | TRBV11-2 | . | TRBJ1-3
CASSLPIGGPGANVLTF | TGTGCCAGCAGTCTACCGATAGGGGGCCCTGGGGCCAACGTCCTGACTTTC | TRBD1 | TRBV27 | . | TRBJ2-6
CASSPPLSNTIYF | TGTGCCAGCAGCCCCCCCCTGTCCAACACCATATATTTT | . | TRBV9 | . | TRBJ1-3
CASSPDYARDEQYF | TGTGCCAGCAGCCCTGATTACGCCCGGGACGAGCAGTACTTC | . | TRBV6-5 | once | TRBJ2-7
CASSYSVGTYEQYF | TGTGCCAGCAGTTACTCGGTAGGGACCTACGAGCAGTACTTC | . | TRBV6-5 | . | TRBJ2-7
CASSLGGGGVYGYTF | TGTGCCAGCAGCCTTGGCGGGGGGGGAGTCTATGGCTACACCTTC | . | TRBV27 | . | TRBJ1-2
CASSLGGGTEAFF | TGTGCCAGCAGTCTCGGGGGGGGGACTGAAGCTTTCTTT | . | TRBV7-9 | . | TRBJ1-1
CASSVAPGGRNYGYTF | TGTGCCAGCAGCGTAGCTCCGGGGGGCAGAAACTATGGCTACACCTTC | . | TRBV9 | . | TRBJ1-2
CASSTSGTGGDTQYF | TGCGCCAGCAGCACGTCCGGGACAGGGGGAGATACGCAGTATTTT | TRBD1 | TRBV5-1 | . | TRBJ2-3
CSVEAGLFTEAFF | TGCAGCGTTGAAGCCGGGTTGTTCACTGAAGCTTTCTTT | . | TRBV29-1 | . | TRBJ1-1
CASSFGRVDPHGYTF | TGCGCCAGCAGCTTCGGCAGGGTGGACCCTCATGGCTACACCTTC | . | TRBV5-1 | . | TRBJ1-2
CASSLLATNEKLFF | TGCGCCAGCAGCTTGCTTGCAACTAATGAAAAACTGTTTTTT | . | TRBV5-1 | . | TRBJ1-4
CASSLRTGRNTEAFF | TGCGCCAGCAGCTTGCGGACAGGGAGGAACACTGAAGCTTTCTTT | TRBD1 | TRBV5-1 | . | TRBJ1-1
CARGVSSTDTQYF | TGTGCCCGGGGGGTTTCTAGCACAGATACGCAGTATTTT | TRBD2 | TRBV7-9 | . | TRBJ2-3
CASSLAGTGGNQPQHF | TGTGCCAGCTCACTTGCCGGGACAGGGGGCAATCAGCCCCAGCATTTT | TRBD1 | TRBV18 | . | TRBJ1-5
CAWHRDNYNEQFF | TGTGCCTGGCACCGGGACAATTACAATGAGCAGTTCTTC | . | TRBV30 | . | TRBJ2-1
CASSDRGPNQPQHF | TGTGCCAGCAGTGACAGGGGCCCCAATCAGCCCCAGCATTTT | . | TRBV2 | . | TRBJ1-5
CASSGGSYGYTF | TGTGCCAGCAGTGGAGGGTCGTATGGCTACACCTTC | . | TRBV6-1 | . | TRBJ1-2
CASSVGARGNTIYF | TGTGCCAGCAGCGTGGGGGCCCGGGGAAACACCATATATTTT | . | TRBV9 | . | TRBJ1-3
CASRGGLAAYEQYF | TGTGCCAGCAGGGGGGGACTAGCGGCCTACGAGCAGTACTTC | TRBD2 | TRBV28 | . | TRBJ2-7
CASSYGVRFPGYGYTF | TGTGCCAGCAGTTACGGGGTTCGATTTCCGGGTTATGGCTACACCTTC | . | TRBV6-6 | . | TRBJ1-2
CASSPSGWDEQYF | TGTGCCAGCAGCCCGAGCGGATGGGACGAGCAGTACTTC | . | TRBV7-9 | . | TRBJ2-7
CASSYSGGDGGYTF | TGTGCCAGCAGTTACTCGGGGGGGGACGGTGGCTACACCTTC | . | TRBV6-6 | . | TRBJ1-2
CASSPGQGRNTEAFF | TGTGCCAGCAGCCCGGGACAGGGGAGGAACACTGAAGCTTTCTTT | TRBD1 | TRBV5-4 | . | TRBJ1-1
CASSWDRGSTGELFF | TGCGCCAGCAGCTGGGACAGGGGGTCGACCGGGGAGCTGTTTTTT | TRBD1 | TRBV5-1 | . | TRBJ2-2
CASSLSGQGNTGELFF | TGTGCCAGCAGTTTATCTGGACAGGGGAACACCGGGGAGCTGTTTTTT | TRBD1 | TRBV27 | . | TRBJ2-2
CASSAGAGLGNTIYF | TGCGCCAGCAGTGCGGGAGCGGGACTTGGAAACACCATATATTTT | . | TRBV4-3 | . | TRBJ1-3
CASSPGLAGFDEQYF | TGTGCCAGCTCACCCGGACTAGCGGGGTTCGACGAGCAGTACTTC | TRBD2 | TRBV18 | . | TRBJ2-7
CAWSGQGDNSPLHF | TGTGCCTGGAGTGGACAGGGTGATAATTCACCCCTCCACTTT | TRBD1 | TRBV30 | . | TRBJ1-6
CSVTGLAGVYENIQYF | TGCAGCGTCACGGGACTAGCGGGGGTTTATGAAAACATTCAGTACTTC | TRBD2 | TRBV29-1 | . | TRBJ2-4
CASSVEDGESSYNEQFF | TGTGCCAGCAGCGTAGAGGACGGGGAGAGCTCCTACAATGAGCAGTTCTTC | . | TRBV9 | . | TRBJ2-1
CSVGGHRGSYEQYF | TGCAGCGTTGGGGGGCACAGGGGATCCTACGAGCAGTACTTC | TRBD1 | TRBV29-1 | . | TRBJ2-7
CASAPAGGTEAFF | TGTGCTAGTGCCCCGGCCGGAGGCACTGAAGCTTTCTTT | . | TRBV12-5 | . | TRBJ1-1
CASSLAQTGYEQYF | TGTGCCAGCAGCTTAGCACAGACTGGCTACGAGCAGTACTTC | . | TRBV7-2 | . | TRBJ2-7
CASSPLSTAPYNEQFF | TGTGCCAGCTCACCACTTTCGACAGCCCCATACAATGAGCAGTTCTTC | . | TRBV18 | . | TRBJ2-1
CASSLAGGNEQFF | TGTGCCAGCAGCTTAGCAGGGGGTAATGAGCAGTTCTTC | . | TRBV7-9 | . | TRBJ2-1
CAWSTKVSYEQYF | TGTGCCTGGAGTACCAAAGTGTCCTACGAGCAGTACTTC | . | TRBV30 | . | TRBJ2-7
CASLPSGGGAGELFF | TGTGCCAGCTTACCAAGCGGTGGTGGGGCCGGGGAGCTGTTTTTT | . | TRBV6-6 | . | TRBJ2-2
CASSVEGQGARNEQFF | TGTGCCAGCAGCGTAGAGGGACAGGGGGCTCGTAATGAGCAGTTCTTC | TRBD1 | TRBV9 | . | TRBJ2-1
CASSSGTGFDEQYF | TGTGCCAGCAGTTCCGGGACAGGGTTCGACGAGCAGTACTTC | TRBD1 | TRBV28 | . | TRBJ2-7
CASSLGVSATNEKLFF | TGCGCCAGCAGCTTGGGGGTTTCTGCAACTAATGAAAAACTGTTTTTT | . | TRBV5-1 | . | TRBJ1-4
CASSYSSGSNYGYTF | TGTGCCAGCAGTTACTCTTCAGGGTCTAACTATGGCTACACCTTC | . | TRBV6-5 | . | TRBJ1-2
CASSLVEEGSTEAFF | TGCGCCAGCAGCTTGGTGGAGGAGGGTAGCACTGAAGCTTTCTTT | . | TRBV5-1 | once | TRBJ1-1
CASSLRPDSYEQYF | TGTGCCAGCAGCTTACGTCCAGACTCCTACGAGCAGTACTTC | . | TRBV7-9 | . | TRBJ2-7
CASSLDGGGGYTF | TGTGCCAGCAGCTTAGATGGTGGGGGAGGCTACACCTTC | . | TRBV7-9 | . | TRBJ1-2
CASSFQPGQRNTEAFF | TGTGCCAGCAGCTTCCAACCGGGACAGAGGAACACTGAAGCTTTCTTT | TRBD1 | TRBV7-8 | once | TRBJ1-1